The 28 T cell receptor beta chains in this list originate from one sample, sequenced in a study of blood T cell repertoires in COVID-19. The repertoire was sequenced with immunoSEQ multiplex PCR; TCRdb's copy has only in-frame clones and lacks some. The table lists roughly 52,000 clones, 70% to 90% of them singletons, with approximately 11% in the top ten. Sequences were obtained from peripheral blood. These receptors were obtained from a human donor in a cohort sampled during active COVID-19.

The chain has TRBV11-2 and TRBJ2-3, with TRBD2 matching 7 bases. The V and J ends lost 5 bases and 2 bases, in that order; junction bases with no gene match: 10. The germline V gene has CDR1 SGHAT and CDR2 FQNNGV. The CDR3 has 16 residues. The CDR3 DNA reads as TGTGCCAGCAGCCCCGGACTAGTGGGGAACACAGATACGCAGTATTTT. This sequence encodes CASSPGLVGNTDTQYF.

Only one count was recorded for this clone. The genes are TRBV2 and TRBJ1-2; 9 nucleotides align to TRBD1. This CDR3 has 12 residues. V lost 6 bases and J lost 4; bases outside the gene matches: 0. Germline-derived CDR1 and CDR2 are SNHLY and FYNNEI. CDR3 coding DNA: TGTGCCAGCAGGGACAGGGGCTATGGCTACACCTTC. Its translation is CASRDRGYGYTF.

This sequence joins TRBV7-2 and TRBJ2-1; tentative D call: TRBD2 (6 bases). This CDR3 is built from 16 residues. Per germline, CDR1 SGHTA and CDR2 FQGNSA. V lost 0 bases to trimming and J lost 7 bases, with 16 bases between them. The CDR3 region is CASSLAGGLNSNEQFF. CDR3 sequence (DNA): TGTGCCAGCAGCTTAGCGGGAGGCCTAAATTCGAATGAGCAGTTCTTC.

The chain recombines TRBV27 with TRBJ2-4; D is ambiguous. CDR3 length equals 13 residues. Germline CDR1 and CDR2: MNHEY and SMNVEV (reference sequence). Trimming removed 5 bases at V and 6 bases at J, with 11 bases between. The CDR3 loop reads CASSALTGNIQYF. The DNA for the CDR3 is TGTGCCAGCAGTGCCCTGACGGGAAACATTCAGTACTTC.

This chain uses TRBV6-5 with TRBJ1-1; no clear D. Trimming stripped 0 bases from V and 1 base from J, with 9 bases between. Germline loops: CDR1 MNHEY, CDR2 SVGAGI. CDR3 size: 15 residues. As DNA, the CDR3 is TGTGCCAGCAGTTACTCGGGTCGGGGGAACACTGAAGCTTTCTTT. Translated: CASSYSGRGNTEAFF.

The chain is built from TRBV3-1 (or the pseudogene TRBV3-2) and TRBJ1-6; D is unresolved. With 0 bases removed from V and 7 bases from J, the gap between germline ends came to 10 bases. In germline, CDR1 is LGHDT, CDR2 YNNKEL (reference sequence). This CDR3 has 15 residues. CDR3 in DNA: TGTGCCAGCAGCCAAGATTTGCCAGAAAATTCACCCCTCCACTTT. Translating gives CASSQDLPENSPLHF.

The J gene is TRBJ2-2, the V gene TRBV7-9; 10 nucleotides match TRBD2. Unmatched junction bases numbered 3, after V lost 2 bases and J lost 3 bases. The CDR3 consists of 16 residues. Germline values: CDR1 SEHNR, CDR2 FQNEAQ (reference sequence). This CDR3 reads CASSLPSGSDTGELFF. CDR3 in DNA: TGTGCCAGCAGCTTACCTAGCGGGAGCGACACCGGGGAGCTGTTTTTT.

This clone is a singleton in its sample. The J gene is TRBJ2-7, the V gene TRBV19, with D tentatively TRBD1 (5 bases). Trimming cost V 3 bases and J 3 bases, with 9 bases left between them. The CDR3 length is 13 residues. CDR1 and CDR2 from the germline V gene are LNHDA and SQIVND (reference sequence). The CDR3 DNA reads TGTGCCAGTAGTATCGGACACCACTACGAGCAGTACTTC. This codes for CASSIGHHYEQYF.

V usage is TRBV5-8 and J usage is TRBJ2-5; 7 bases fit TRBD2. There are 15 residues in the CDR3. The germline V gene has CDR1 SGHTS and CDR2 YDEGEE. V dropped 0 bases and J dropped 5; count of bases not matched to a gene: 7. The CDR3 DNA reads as TGTGCCAGCAGCTTGGCCGGGGAGGGCTGGGAGACCCAGTACTTC. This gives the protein CASSLAGEGWETQYF. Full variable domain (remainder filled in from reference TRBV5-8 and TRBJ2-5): EAGVTQSPTHLIKTRGQQATLRCSPISGHTSVYWYQQALGLGLQFLLWYDEGEERNRGNFPPRFSGRQFPNYSSELNVNALELEDSALYLCASSLAGEGWETQYFGPGTRLLVL.

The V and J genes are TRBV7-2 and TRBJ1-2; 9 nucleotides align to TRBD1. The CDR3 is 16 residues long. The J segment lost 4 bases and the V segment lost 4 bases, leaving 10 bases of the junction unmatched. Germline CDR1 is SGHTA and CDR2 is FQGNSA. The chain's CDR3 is CASSSYTGGDGYGYTF. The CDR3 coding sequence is TGTGCCAGCAGCTCTTATACAGGGGGCGATGGCTATGGCTACACCTTC.

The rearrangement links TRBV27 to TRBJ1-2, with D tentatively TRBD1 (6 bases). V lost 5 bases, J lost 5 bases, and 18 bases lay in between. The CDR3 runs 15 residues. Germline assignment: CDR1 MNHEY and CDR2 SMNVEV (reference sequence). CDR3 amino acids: CASSPPDSSPYGYTF. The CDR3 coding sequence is TGTGCCAGCAGTCCCCCGGACAGCTCCCCATATGGCTACACCTTC.

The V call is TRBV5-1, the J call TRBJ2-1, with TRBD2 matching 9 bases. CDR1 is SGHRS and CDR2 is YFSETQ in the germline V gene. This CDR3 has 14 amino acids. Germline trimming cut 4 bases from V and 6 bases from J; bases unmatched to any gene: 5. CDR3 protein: CASSAAGGGNEQFF. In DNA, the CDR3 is TGCGCCAGCAGCGCGGCGGGAGGGGGCAATGAGCAGTTCTTC.

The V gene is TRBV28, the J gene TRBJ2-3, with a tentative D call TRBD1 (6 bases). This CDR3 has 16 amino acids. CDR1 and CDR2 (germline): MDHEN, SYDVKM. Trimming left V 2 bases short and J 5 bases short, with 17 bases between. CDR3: CASSLGLAGVGDTQYF. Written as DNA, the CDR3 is TGTGCCAGCAGTTTAGGTCTTGCAGGGGTAGGAGATACGCAGTATTTT.

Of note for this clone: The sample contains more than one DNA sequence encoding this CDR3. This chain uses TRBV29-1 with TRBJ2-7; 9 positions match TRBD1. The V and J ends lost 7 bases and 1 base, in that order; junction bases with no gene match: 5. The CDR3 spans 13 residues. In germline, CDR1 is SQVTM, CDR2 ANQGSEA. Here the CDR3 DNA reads TGCAGCGCCTTAGACAGGGGGTCCTACGAGCAGTACTTC. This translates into CSALDRGSYEQYF.

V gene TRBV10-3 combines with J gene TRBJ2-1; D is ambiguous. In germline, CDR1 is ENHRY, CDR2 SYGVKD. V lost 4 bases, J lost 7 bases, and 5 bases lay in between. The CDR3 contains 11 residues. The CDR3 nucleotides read TGTGCCATCAGTGGAGTAAATGAGCAGTTCTTC. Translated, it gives CAISGVNEQFF.

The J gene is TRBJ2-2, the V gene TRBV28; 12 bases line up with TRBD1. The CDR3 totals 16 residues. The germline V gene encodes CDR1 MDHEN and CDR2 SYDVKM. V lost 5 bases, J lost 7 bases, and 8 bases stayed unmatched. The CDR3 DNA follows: TGTGCCAGCAGTCTTGCCGGGACAGGGGGCGTCGGGGAGCTGTTTTTT. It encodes CASSLAGTGGVGELFF.

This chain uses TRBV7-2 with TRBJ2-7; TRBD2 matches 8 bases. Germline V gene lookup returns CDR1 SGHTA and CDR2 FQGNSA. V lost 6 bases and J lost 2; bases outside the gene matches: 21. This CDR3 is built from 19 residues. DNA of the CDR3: TGTGCCAGCAGTCCCACCACAACGAAACTAGCGGAAGGGGCCTACGAGCAGTACTTC. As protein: CASSPTTTKLAEGAYEQYF. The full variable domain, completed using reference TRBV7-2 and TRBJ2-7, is GAGVSQSPSNKVTEKGKDVELRCDPISGHTALYWYRQSLGQGLEFLIYFQGNSAPDKSGLPSDRFSAERTGGSVSTLTIQRTQQEDSAVYLCASSPTTTKLAEGAYEQYFGPGTRLTVT.

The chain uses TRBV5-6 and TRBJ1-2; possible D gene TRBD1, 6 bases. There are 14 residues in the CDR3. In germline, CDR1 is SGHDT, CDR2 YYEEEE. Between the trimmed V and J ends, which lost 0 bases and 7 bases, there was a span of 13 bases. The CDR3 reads CASSLGDNPLGYTF. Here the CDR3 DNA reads TGTGCCAGCAGCTTGGGGGACAACCCCCTTGGCTACACCTTC.

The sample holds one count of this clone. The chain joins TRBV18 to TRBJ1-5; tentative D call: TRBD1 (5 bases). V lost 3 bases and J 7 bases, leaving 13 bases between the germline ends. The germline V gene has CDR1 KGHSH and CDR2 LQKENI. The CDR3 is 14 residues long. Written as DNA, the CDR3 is TGTGCCAGCTCACCGGTAGGGGAGGGACAGCCCCAGCATTTT. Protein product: CASSPVGEGQPQHF. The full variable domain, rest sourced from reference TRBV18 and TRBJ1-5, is NAGVMQNPRHLVRRRGQEARLRCSPMKGHSHVYWYRQLPEEGLKFMVYLQKENIIDESGMPKERFSAEFPKEGPSILRIQQVVRGDSAAYFCASSPVGEGQPQHFGDGTRLSIL.

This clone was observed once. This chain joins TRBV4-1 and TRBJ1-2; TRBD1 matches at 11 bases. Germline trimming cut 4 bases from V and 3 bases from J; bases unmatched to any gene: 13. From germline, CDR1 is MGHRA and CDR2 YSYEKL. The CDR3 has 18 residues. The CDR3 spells CASSLLIGTGGSDYGYTF. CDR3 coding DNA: TGCGCCAGCAGCCTATTGATAGGGACAGGGGGATCGGACTATGGCTACACCTTC.

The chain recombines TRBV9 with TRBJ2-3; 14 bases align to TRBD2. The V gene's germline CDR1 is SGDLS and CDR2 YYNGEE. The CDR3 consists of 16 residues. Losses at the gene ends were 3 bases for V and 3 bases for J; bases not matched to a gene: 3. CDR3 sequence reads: CASSGGTSGRTDTQYF. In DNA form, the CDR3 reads TGTGCCAGCAGCGGGGGGACTAGCGGGAGAACAGATACGCAGTATTTT. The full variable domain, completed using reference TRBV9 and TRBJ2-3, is DSGVTQTPKHLITATGQRVTLRCSPRSGDLSVYWYQQSLDQGLQFLIQYYNGEERAKGNILERFSAQQFPDLHSELNLSSLELGDSALYFCASSGGTSGRTDTQYFGPGTRLTVL.

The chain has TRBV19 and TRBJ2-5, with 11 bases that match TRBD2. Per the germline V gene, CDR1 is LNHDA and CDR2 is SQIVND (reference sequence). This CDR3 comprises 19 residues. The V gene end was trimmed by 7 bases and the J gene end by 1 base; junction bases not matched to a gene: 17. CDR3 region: CASTPTRRGGTSGQETQYF. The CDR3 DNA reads TGTGCCAGTACCCCCACTCGCAGGGGAGGGACTAGCGGCCAAGAGACCCAGTACTTC.

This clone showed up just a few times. CDR3 sequence: CASSPFGEPYREPQHF. The CDR3 DNA sequence: TGCGCCAGCAGCCCGTTCGGCGAACCATACCGGGAGCCCCAGCATTTT. The V call is TRBV5-1, the J call TRBJ1-5; D gene unclear. This CDR3 region has 16 residues. Germline values: CDR1 SGHRS, CDR2 YFSETQ. Trimming removed 4 bases at V and 8 bases at J, with 22 bases between.

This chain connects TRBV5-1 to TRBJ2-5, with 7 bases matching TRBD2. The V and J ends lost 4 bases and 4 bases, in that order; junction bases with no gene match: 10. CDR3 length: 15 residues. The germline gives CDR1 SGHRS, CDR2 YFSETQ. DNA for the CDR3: TGCGCCAGCAGCCCCCGGCTAGCGGCCCTAGAGACCCAGTACTTC. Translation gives CASSPRLAALETQYF.

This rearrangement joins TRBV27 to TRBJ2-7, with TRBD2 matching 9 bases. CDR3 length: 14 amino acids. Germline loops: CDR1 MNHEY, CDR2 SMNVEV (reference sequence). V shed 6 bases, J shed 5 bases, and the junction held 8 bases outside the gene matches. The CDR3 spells CASSQAGGWDEQYF. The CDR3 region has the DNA TGTGCCAGCAGCCAAGCGGGAGGATGGGACGAGCAGTACTTC.

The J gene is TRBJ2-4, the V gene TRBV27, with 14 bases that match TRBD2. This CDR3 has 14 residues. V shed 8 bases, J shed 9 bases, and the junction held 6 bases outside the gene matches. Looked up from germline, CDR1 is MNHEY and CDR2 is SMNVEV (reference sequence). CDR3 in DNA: TGTGCCAGCGGGACTAGCGGGAGAGTCGGCATTCAGTACTTC. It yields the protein CASGTSGRVGIQYF.

The CDR3 DNA sequence: TGTGCCAGCAGCCGGACAGCTAGCACAGATACGCAGTATTTT. It encodes CASSRTASTDTQYF. V gene TRBV7-3 combines with J gene TRBJ2-3; weak D call: TRBD1 (6 bases). In germline, CDR1 is SGHTA, CDR2 FQGTGA. The CDR3 runs to 14 residues. V gave up 5 bases and J gave up 0 bases, with 9 bases separating them.

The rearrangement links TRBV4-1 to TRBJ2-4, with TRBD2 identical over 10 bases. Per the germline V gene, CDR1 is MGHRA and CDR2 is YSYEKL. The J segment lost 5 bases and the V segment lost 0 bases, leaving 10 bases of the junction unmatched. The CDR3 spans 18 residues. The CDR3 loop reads CASSQETSGTWGQNIQYF. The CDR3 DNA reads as TGCGCCAGCAGCCAAGAAACTAGCGGGACATGGGGCCAAAACATTCAGTACTTC.